This T cell receptor (beta chain) was sequenced in a study of blood T cell repertoires in COVID-19. Looking at the study overall: Samples of COVID-19 (acute and convalescent) were obtained from the United States, Italy and Spain. PBMCs, B-cell-depleted T cells, or T cells were the source of the cDNA or gDNA that made up the material.

Per the original methods: Counts of nucleated cells, estimated from reference gene primer amplification, were obtained. The method was immunoSEQ multiplex PCR; TCRdb's version includes in-frame clones alone and lacks a portion of them. That table supplies the V and J calls and clone size; D and trimming were determined from the DNA. The data hold about 370,000 clones, with around 90% observed a single time. The J segment lost 4 bases and the V segment lost 6 bases, leaving 7 bases of the junction unmatched. This CDR3 has 17 residues. CDR1 is ENHRY and CDR2 is SYGVKD in the germline V gene. Sequenced: peripheral blood. V gene TRBV10-3 combines with J gene TRBJ2-6; 12 positions match TRBD1. This TCR derives from a woman aged 30 to 39 with COVID-19, enrolled during active disease. CDR3 amino acids: CAIRGTGGSLGANVLTF. The CDR3 DNA reads as TGTGCCATCAGGGGGACAGGGGGCAGTTTAGGGGCCAACGTCCTGACTTTC.